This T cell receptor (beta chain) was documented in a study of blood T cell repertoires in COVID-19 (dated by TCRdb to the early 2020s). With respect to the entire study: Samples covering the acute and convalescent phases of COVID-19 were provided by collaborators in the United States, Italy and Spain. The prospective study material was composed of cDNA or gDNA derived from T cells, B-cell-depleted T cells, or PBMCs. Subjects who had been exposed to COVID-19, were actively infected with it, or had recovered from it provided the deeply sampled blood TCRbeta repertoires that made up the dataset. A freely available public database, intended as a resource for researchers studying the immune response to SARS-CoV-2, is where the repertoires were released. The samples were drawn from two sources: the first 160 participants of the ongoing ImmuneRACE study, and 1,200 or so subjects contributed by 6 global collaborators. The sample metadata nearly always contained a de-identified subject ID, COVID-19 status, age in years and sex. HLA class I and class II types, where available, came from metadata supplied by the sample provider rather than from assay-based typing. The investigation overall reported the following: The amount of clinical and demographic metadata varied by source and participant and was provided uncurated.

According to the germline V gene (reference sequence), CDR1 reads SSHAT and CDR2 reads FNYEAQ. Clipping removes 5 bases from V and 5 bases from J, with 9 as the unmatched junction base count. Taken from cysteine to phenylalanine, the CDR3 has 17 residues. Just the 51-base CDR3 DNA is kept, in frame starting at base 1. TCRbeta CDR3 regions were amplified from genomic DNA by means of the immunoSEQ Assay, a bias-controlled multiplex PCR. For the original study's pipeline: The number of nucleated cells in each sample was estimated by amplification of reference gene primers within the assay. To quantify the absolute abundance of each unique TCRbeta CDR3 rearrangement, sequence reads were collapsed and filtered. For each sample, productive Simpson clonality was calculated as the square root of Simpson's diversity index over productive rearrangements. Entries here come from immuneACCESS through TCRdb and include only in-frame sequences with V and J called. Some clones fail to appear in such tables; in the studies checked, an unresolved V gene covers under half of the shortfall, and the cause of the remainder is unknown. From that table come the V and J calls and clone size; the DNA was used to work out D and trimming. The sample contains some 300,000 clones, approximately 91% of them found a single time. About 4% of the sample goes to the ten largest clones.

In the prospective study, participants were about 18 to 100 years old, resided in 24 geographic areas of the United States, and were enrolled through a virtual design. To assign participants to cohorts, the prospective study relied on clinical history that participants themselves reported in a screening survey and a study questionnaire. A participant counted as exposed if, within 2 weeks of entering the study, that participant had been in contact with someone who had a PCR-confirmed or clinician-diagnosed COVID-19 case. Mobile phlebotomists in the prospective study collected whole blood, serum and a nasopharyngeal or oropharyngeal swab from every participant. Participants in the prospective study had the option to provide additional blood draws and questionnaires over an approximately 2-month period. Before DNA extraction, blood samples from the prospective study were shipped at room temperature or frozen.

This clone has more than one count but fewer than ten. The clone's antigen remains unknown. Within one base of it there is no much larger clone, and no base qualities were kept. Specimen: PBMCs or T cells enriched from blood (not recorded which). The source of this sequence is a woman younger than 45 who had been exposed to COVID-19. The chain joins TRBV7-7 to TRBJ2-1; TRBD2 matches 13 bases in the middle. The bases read TGTGCCAGCAGCCTACTAACTAGCGGGGGGGCCAACAATGAGCAGTTCTTC. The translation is CASSLLTSGGANNEQFF.